This T cell receptor (beta chain) was documented in a study of T cells in Graves' hyperthyroidism and ophthalmopathy. Comment on this clonotype: This may be a read error, as it is one base from a much larger clone.

TCR beta CDR3 regions were amplified from RNA. Primed by the HTBI set, a first-round RT-PCR was run on the TCR CDR3. Each CDR3 protein is one row after TCRdb ran MiXCR on the multiplex PCR reads. The sample includes a few hundred thousand distinct CDR3 sequences, approximately 15% of them seen just once. Sequencing used blood. The source of this sequence is a woman in her late teens or twenties with Graves' hyperthyroidism that later progressed to Graves' ophthalmopathy.

CDR3 region: CASSLGGVTSGANVLTF. DNA for the CDR3: TGTGCCAGCAGTTTGGGTGGCGTGACCTCTGGGGCCAACGTCCTGACTTTC. The rearrangement links TRBV12-3 or TRBV12-4 to TRBJ2-6, with unresolved D. V dropped 3 bases and J dropped 0 bases, with 12 bases sitting between them. This CDR3 is 17 amino acids long.